The rows below give T cell receptor beta chains drawn from one sample of a study of beta chain features in type 1 diabetes. The assay was immunoSEQ multiplex PCR, and TCRdb's table has in-frame clones only and misses some. This repertoire shows some 270,000 clones, under 8.5% found once; its top ten account for roughly 1%. The sequenced sample consisted of central memory CD4+ T cells from blood. These receptors came from a woman between 18 and 29 years old in good health. Both conserved end residues are trimmed from each CDR3.

v_gene	j_gene	CDR3aa
TRBV6-5	TRBJ2-1	ASSLRDRPF
TRBV28	TRBJ1-2	ASSLAGSTNYGYT
TRBV5-6	TRBJ2-2	ASSSGTGELF
TRBV18	TRBJ1-1	ASSPRPGTGESTEAF
TRBV7-9	TRBJ1-1	ASSLALNTEAF
TRBV5-5	TRBJ1-5	ASSLYTQVNQPQH
TRBV7-6	TRBJ2-2	ASSLSRLNTGELF
TRBV7-8	TRBJ2-2	ASSGRQGSNTGELF
TRBV4-3	TRBJ2-1	ASSQVELAGFNEQF
TRBV6-6	TRBJ1-5	ASSDYRASNQPQH
TRBV30	TRBJ1-3	ATTRPGQTNGNTIY
TRBV7-2	TRBJ2-7	ASSRDRTSYEQY
TRBV7-2	TRBJ2-7	ASSLPRDRVVYEQY
TRBV4-1	TRBJ1-2	ASSQDPGGDYGYT
TRBV19	TRBJ1-6	ASTPGQSPLH
TRBV7-9	TRBJ2-7	ASSIQLGEQY
TRBV4-3	TRBJ2-2	ASSQEAPWSANTGELF
TRBV30	TRBJ1-2	AWSTSYSGYT
TRBV20-1	TRBJ2-1	SARADVQF
TRBV19	TRBJ1-5	ASSIVAGSSNQPQH
TRBV7-9	TRBJ2-1	ASSLSHEQF
TRBV29-1	TRBJ2-1	SVDDRQGSNEQF
TRBV29-1	TRBJ2-3	SVDLQERTDTQY
TRBV5-1	TRBJ1-2	ASRGRQGAYGYT
TRBV5-4	TRBJ2-3	ASSLPGTSGTDTQY
TRBV7-9	TRBJ2-7	ASSRDRGLYRY
TRBV5-4	TRBJ2-3	ASSLDRNTQY
TRBV18	TRBJ1-1	AISPTGTLNTEAF
TRBV14	TRBJ1-1	ASSRSGMNTEAF
TRBV7-9	TRBJ1-1	ASSPGGGTEAF
TRBV13	TRBJ2-3	ASSFSTDTQY
TRBV7-9	TRBJ2-6	ASRHASGANVLT
TRBV6-6	TRBJ1-5	ASSTQGPNQPQH